The text below deals with one T cell receptor beta chain. The table came from immunoSEQ multiplex PCR; TCRdb's copy has only in-frame clones and leaves some out. The profile shows about 170,000 clones, around nine tenths of them singletons. The source of the sample is a study of blood T cell repertoires in COVID-19. From germline, CDR1 is SNHLY and CDR2 FYNNEI. V was clipped by 7 bases and J by 0 bases, with 7 bases between them. The CDR3 consists of 13 residues. This clonotype originated in a woman of 80 years or more with COVID-19, enrolled during active disease. The genes are TRBV2 and TRBJ1-5; D is uncertain. The specimen was peripheral blood. The CDR3 spells CASNEFSNQPQHF. DNA for the CDR3: TGTGCCAGCAACGAGTTTAGCAATCAGCCCCAGCATTTT.